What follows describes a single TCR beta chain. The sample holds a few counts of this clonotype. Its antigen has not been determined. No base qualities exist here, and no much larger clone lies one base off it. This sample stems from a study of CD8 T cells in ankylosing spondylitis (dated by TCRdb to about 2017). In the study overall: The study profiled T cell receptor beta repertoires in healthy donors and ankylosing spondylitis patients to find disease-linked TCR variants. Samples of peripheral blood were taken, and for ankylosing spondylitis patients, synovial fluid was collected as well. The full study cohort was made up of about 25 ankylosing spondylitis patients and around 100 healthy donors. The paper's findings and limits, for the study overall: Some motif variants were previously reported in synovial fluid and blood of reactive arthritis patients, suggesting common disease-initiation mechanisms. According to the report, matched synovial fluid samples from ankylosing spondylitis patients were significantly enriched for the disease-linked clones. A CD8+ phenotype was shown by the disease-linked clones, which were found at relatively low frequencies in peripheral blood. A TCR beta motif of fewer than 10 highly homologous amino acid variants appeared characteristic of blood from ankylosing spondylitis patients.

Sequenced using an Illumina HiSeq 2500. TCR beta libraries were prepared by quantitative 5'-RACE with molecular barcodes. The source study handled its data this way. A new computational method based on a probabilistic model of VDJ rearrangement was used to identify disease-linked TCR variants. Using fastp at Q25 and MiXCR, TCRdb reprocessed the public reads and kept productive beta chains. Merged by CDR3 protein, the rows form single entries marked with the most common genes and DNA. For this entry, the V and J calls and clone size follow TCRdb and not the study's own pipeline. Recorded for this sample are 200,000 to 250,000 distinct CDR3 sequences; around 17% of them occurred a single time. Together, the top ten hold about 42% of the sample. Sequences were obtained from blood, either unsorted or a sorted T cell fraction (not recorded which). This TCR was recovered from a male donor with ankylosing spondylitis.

The CDR3 protein: CASSQDRFTSYAEQYF. The sequence in DNA is TGCGCCAGCAGCCAGGACAGATTCACCTCCTACGCCGAGCAGTACTTC. The sequence is built from TRBV4-3 and TRBJ2-7; a tentative D call is TRBD1 (6 bases match). The CDR3 sequence holds 16 residues, the cysteine and phenylalanine included. The entry retains the CDR3 DNA only, 48 bases that are in frame from base 1. V lost 3 bases and J lost 6 bases; the stretch between them is 21 bases long. CDR1 and CDR2 were assigned from the germline V gene as LGHNA and YSLEER.